This entry lists 8 T cell receptor beta chains sequenced from one sample in a study of T-cell reconstitution after alpha-beta-depleted transplantation in children. It was with unique molecular identifiers that the TCRbeta library was prepared. In TCRdb, the PCR reads were re-called with MiXCR into one record per CDR3 protein. The data contain 100,000 or so distinct CDR3 sequences, more than 20% of them singletons. This material consisted of PBMCs, taken before TCRalphabeta/CD19-depleted stem cell transplant. Receptor source: a boy aged 2-15 years with acute lymphoblastic leukemia, due to receive a stem cell transplant.

The rearrangement joins TRBV7-6 to TRBJ1-5, with a weak D call TRBD1 (5 bases). This CDR3 comprises 14 residues. The germline V and J ends were trimmed by 0 bases and 5 bases, with 8 bases remaining between them. In germline, CDR1 is SGHVS, CDR2 FNYEAQ. For the CDR3, the DNA is TGTGCCAGCAGCTTAGCAGGGACCTATCAGCCCCAGCATTTT. It is translated as CASSLAGTYQPQHF.

CDR3 in DNA: TGCAGTGCCCCCCAAGCGGGAAGAGCCAAAAACATTCAGTACTTC. This encodes CSAPQAGRAKNIQYF. J is TRBJ2-4 and V is TRBV20-1; TRBD2 agrees at 7 bases. This CDR3 comprises 15 residues. V lost 6 bases to trimming and J lost 0 bases; unmatched junction nucleotides: 8. CDR1 DFQATT and CDR2 SNEGSKA come from the germline V gene (reference sequence).

In its sample, this clonotype was seen a few times. The chain employs TRBV10-1 and TRBJ2-7; D perhaps matches TRBD2 (6 bases). The CDR3 loop spans 16 amino acids. The V end was cut by 5 bases, the J end by 5 bases, with 22 bases between. In germline, CDR1 is WNHNN, CDR2 SYGVQD (reference sequence). The DNA for the CDR3 is TGCGCCAGCAGTACCATAACTAGGACTAAGGGAGACGAGCAGTACTTC. Its protein product is CASSTITRTKGDEQYF.

The chain links TRBV6-5 to TRBJ2-7; 10 bases agree with TRBD2. The germline CDR1 and CDR2 sequences are MNHEY and SVGAGI. The ends lost 2 bases at V and 3 bases at J; junction bases unmatched: 4. The CDR3 totals 15 residues. The CDR3 DNA reads TGTGCCAGCAGTTACGGGCCTAGCGGGAGCTACGAGCAGTACTTC. Amino acid sequence: CASSYGPSGSYEQYF.

There are a few counts of this clonotype. The chain recombines TRBV28 with TRBJ1-5; 7 bases fit TRBD1. The germline V gene has CDR1 MDHEN and CDR2 SYDVKM. V shed 4 bases and J 4 bases; nucleotides not matched to a gene: 7. This CDR3 has 15 residues. CDR3 bases: TGTGCCAGCAGTTCGGCAGGGGGATGGAATCAGCCCCAGCATTTT. Its translation is CASSSAGGWNQPQHF.

The gene calls are TRBV25-1 and TRBJ2-5; unclear D gene. The germline V gene encodes CDR1 MGHDK and CDR2 SYGVNS. CDR3 length: 11 residues. V was cut by 0 bases and J by 5 bases, with 1 base left in between. The DNA for the CDR3 is TGTGCCAGCAGTGAATATGAGACCCAGTACTTC. Its protein is CASSEYETQYF.

This clonotype turned up a few times. The rearrangement uses TRBV10-2 and TRBJ1-1, with 11 bases matching TRBD1. This CDR3 contains 15 residues. The germline CDR1 and CDR2 sequences are WSHSY and SAAADI. J lost 7 bases, V lost 4 bases, and 8 bases had no gene match. CDR3 DNA sequence: TGCGCCAGCAGTGTCCGGGGACAGGGGGTGAGTGAAGCTTTCTTT. This gives the protein CASSVRGQGVSEAFF.

V usage is TRBV2 and J usage is TRBJ2-1; D is perhaps TRBD1 or TRBD2 (5 bases each). Trimming removed 10 bases from V and 2 bases from J, with 18 bases in between. This CDR3 comprises 15 residues. Germline CDR1 reads SNHLY; CDR2 reads FYNNEI. CDR3 amino acids: CAILEGLVTYNEQFF. CDR3 nucleotides: TGTGCCATCCTAGAGGGGCTAGTAACCTACAATGAGCAGTTCTTC.